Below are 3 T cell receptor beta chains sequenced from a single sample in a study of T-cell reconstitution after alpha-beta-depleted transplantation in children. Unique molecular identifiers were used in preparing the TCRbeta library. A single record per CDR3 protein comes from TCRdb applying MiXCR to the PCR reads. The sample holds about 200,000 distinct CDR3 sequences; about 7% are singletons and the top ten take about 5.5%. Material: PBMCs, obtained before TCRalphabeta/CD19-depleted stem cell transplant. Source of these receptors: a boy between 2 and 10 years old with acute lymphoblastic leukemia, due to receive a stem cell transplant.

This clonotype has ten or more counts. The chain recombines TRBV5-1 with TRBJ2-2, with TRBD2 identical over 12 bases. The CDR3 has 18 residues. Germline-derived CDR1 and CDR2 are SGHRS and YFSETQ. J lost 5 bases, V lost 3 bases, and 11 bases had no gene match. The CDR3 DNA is TGCGCCAGCAGCTGGAAGACTAGCGGGGGCTCAACGACCGGGGAGCTGTTTTTT. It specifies CASSWKTSGGSTTGELFF.

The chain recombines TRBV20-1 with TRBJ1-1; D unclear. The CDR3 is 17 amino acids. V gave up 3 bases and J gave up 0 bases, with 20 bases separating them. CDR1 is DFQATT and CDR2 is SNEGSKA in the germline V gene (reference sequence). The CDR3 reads CSARLFTTRPLNTEAFF. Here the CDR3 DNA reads TGCAGTGCTAGGCTTTTCACCACGCGTCCACTGAACACTGAAGCTTTCTTT.

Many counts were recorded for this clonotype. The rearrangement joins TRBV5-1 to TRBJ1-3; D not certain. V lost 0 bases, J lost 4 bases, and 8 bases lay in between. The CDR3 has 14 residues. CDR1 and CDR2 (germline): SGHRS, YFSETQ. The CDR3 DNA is TGCGCCAGCAGCTTGGACGCGAACGGAAACACCATATATTTT. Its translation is CASSLDANGNTIYF.